This passage covers 18 T cell receptor beta chains from one sample sequenced in a study of blood T cell repertoires in COVID-19. Clones were read by immunoSEQ multiplex PCR, and TCRdb kept only the in-frame ones, dropping some. The data hold over 130,000 clones, with roughly 81% observed a single time. The sequenced sample consisted of PBMCs or T cells enriched from blood (not recorded which). Source of these receptors: a woman in her forties or fifties with acute COVID-19.

This clone was detected a few times. The chain couples TRBV21-1 to TRBJ1-5; the table's D call, TRBD1, was not checked against the DNA. TRBV21-1 is an annotated pseudogene. The CDR3 runs 14 residues. The CDR3 DNA sequence: TGTGCCAGCAAAGGGACAGCCATAAATCAGCCCCAGCATTTT. Translated: CASKGTAINQPQHF.

This rearrangement joins TRBV28 to TRBJ1-1; 7 bases map to TRBD1. This CDR3 has 15 residues. The germline gives CDR1 MDHEN, CDR2 SYDVKM. V lost 3 bases, J lost 7 bases, and 11 bases stayed unmatched. This CDR3 is CASSLVSVRTGEAFF. The CDR3 DNA follows: TGTGCCAGCAGTTTGGTGTCAGTGAGGACAGGTGAAGCTTTCTTT.

This clone appeared once. The V call is TRBV30, the J call TRBJ2-3, with a possible D match to TRBD1 (6 bases). The CDR3 length is 16 residues. Per the germline V gene, CDR1 is GTSNPN and CDR2 is SVGIG (reference sequence). V lost 0 bases to trimming and J lost 2 bases, with 15 bases between them. In nucleotides, the CDR3 is TGTGCCTGGAGTGTAAGCGGTGGGGGACACACAGATACGCAGTATTTT. Amino acids: CAWSVSGGGHTDTQYF.

This chain links TRBV15 with TRBJ1-4; TRBD1 is a possible D gene (6 bases). The length of the CDR3 is 14 residues. V lost 9 bases to trimming and J lost 8 bases, with 19 bases between them. Per the germline V gene, CDR1 is LNHNV and CDR2 is YYDKDF (reference sequence). The CDR3 sequence is CATRGGILSEKLFF. For the CDR3, the DNA is TGTGCCACGAGGGGGGGTATACTGTCGGAAAAACTGTTTTTT.

The chain has TRBV7-9 and TRBJ1-3; D gene unclear. CDR1 and CDR2 (germline): SEHNR, FQNEAQ (reference sequence). V lost 5 bases and J 0 bases, leaving 11 bases between the germline ends. The CDR3 totals 15 residues. This chain's CDR3 is CASSLVEGSGNTIYF. CDR3 in DNA: TGTGCCAGCAGCCTGGTCGAGGGCTCTGGAAACACCATATATTTT.

The chain carries TRBV5-4 and TRBJ1-2; 8 bases match TRBD1. Germline V gene lookup returns CDR1 SGHNT and CDR2 YYREEE (reference sequence). V shed 3 bases and J 4 bases; nucleotides not matched to a gene: 2. This CDR3 contains 13 residues. CDR3: CASSSGQAYGYTF. The CDR3 coding sequence is TGTGCCAGCAGCTCGGGACAGGCCTATGGCTACACCTTC.

This rearrangement joins TRBV2 to TRBJ2-3; 7 bases agree with TRBD2. The V gene end was trimmed by 4 bases and the J gene end by 3 bases; junction bases not matched to a gene: 10. Germline CDR1 reads SNHLY; CDR2 reads FYNNEI. The CDR3 extends over 16 amino acids. The CDR3 DNA is TGTGCCAGCAGTGTTGGTAGGACTAGTCTGACAGATACGCAGTATTTT. Its translation: CASSVGRTSLTDTQYF.

This chain joins TRBV6-2 or TRBV6-3 and TRBJ1-1; D remains unclear. CDR3 size: 16 residues. The germline CDR1 and CDR2 sequences are MNHEY and SVGEGT. V was pared by 0 bases and J by 2 bases, with 13 bases between. The DNA of the CDR3 is TGTGCCAGCAGTTACTCCAATTGGGCAGACAACACTGAAGCTTTCTTT. It specifies CASSYSNWADNTEAFF.

The rearrangement links TRBV27 to TRBJ1-1; D is unresolved. The CDR3 sequence is 15 residues long. Per the germline V gene, CDR1 is MNHEY and CDR2 is SMNVEV (reference sequence). V was shortened by 1 base and J by 1 base, with 10 bases between the two germline ends. As DNA, the CDR3 is TGTGCCAGCAGTTTATTTTTATCGGGGAACACTGAAGCTTTCTTT. Residues: CASSLFLSGNTEAFF.

This chain joins TRBV7-7 and TRBJ2-2, with D perhaps matching TRBD1 (6 bases). V lost 5 bases and J 5 bases, leaving 12 bases between the germline ends. Germline CDR1 is SSHAT and CDR2 is FNYEAQ (reference sequence). There are 14 residues in the CDR3. The CDR3 bases are TGTGCCAGCAGCCGGACAGCTGTTACCGGGGAGCTGTTTTTT. Its protein product is CASSRTAVTGELFF.

This chain connects TRBV7-9 to TRBJ2-5, with 11 bases that match TRBD1. This CDR3 comprises 16 residues. Germline V gene lookup returns CDR1 SEHNR and CDR2 FQNEAQ (reference sequence). Trimming removed 5 bases from V and 1 base from J; junction bases left unmatched: 6. The CDR3 DNA reads TGTGCCAGCAGCGCCGGGACAGGGGGAGGCCAAGAGACCCAGTACTTC. Translated, it gives CASSAGTGGGQETQYF.

This clone was detected a few times. V and J are TRBV7-2 and TRBJ1-1, with D maybe TRBD1 (5 bases). Germline V gene lookup returns CDR1 SGHTA and CDR2 FQGNSA. With 5 bases removed from V and 4 bases from J, the gap between germline ends came to 8 bases. The CDR3 contains 12 residues. The CDR3 loop reads CASSRGFTEAFF. For the CDR3, the DNA is TGTGCCAGCAGCCGGGGGTTCACTGAAGCTTTCTTT.

J is TRBJ2-7 and V is TRBV3-1 (or the pseudogene TRBV3-2), with TRBD1 matching over 10 bases. CDR1 is LGHDT, CDR2 YNNKEL, per germline (reference sequence). V shed 0 bases, J shed 6 bases, and the junction held 11 bases outside the gene matches. The CDR3 is 17 amino acids. The CDR3 reads CASSQDQGTGAWGEQYF. The CDR3 DNA reads as TGTGCCAGCAGCCAAGATCAGGGGACAGGGGCATGGGGCGAGCAGTACTTC.

The V gene is TRBV5-8, the J gene TRBJ2-3, with D tentatively TRBD2 (5 bases). V shed 0 bases and J shed 13 bases, with 12 bases lying between them. Per the germline V gene, CDR1 is SGHTS and CDR2 is YDEGEE. There are 12 residues in the CDR3. DNA of the CDR3: TGTGCCAGCAGCTTGGGTCAGACGAGGGAGTATTTT. Amino acids: CASSLGQTREYF.

The chain has TRBV28 and TRBJ1-1; D gene uncertain. The germline V and J ends were trimmed by 6 bases and 9 bases, with 20 bases remaining between them. From germline, CDR1 is MDHEN and CDR2 SYDVKM. This CDR3 is built from 14 residues. CDR3: CASRRIEGPQKAFF. The CDR3 coding sequence is TGTGCCAGCAGACGAATCGAGGGTCCTCAAAAAGCTTTCTTT.

The rearrangement uses TRBV14 and TRBJ2-5; 10 bases are shared with TRBD2. The V segment lost 1 base and the J segment 5 bases; nucleotides outside the gene matches: 10. The V gene's germline CDR1 is SGHDN and CDR2 FVKESK. The CDR3 has 17 residues. CDR3 nucleotides: TGTGCCAGCAGCCAAGGGGAAGCGGGAGGGTCCCGCGAGACCCAGTACTTC. Translating it yields CASSQGEAGGSRETQYF.

This clone was observed a single time. The V and J genes are TRBV5-1 and TRBJ1-1; D unclear. V was trimmed by 4 bases and J by 1 base, leaving 17 bases between them. Germline V CDR1 and CDR2: SGHRS, YFSETQ. This CDR3 has 16 amino acids. This chain's CDR3 is CASSPQASVENTEAFF. CDR3 coding DNA: TGCGCCAGCAGCCCCCAAGCGTCGGTGGAGAACACTGAAGCTTTCTTT.

CDR3 residues: CASSQFLVGTDTQYF. In DNA, the CDR3 is TGTGCCAGCAGCCAATTTCTAGTTGGCACAGATACGCAGTATTTT. This sequence joins TRBV3-1 (or the pseudogene TRBV3-2) and TRBJ2-3; D unclear. In germline, CDR1 is LGHDT, CDR2 YNNKEL (reference sequence). V was clipped by 2 bases and J by 1 base, with 10 bases between them. The CDR3 contains 15 residues.